A single sample is the source of the 25 T cell receptor beta chains below, sequenced in a study of cytomegalovirus exposure and HLA in healthy donors. With 60 Vbeta and 13 Jbeta primers, the PCR was carried out. Clones were sequenced by immunoSEQ multiplex PCR, and TCRdb holds only the in-frame ones, with some missing. The sample carries 100,000 to 150,000 clones, about 80% recorded once. The sequenced sample consisted of PBMCs. These TCRs come from a woman aged 40 to 55 in good health and CMV-seronegative.

The J gene is TRBJ1-2, the V gene TRBV7-9; D remains ambiguous. V was shortened by 2 bases and J by 3 bases, with 7 bases between the two germline ends. From germline, CDR1 is SEHNR and CDR2 FQNEAQ (reference sequence). This CDR3 is built from 13 residues. In DNA, the CDR3 is TGTGCCAGCAGCTTAAGCGGATACTATGGCTACACCTTC. As protein: CASSLSGYYGYTF.

The CDR3 bases are TGTGCCAGCAGCCACCCGGGACAGGACTACAATGAGCAGTTCTTC. Its protein is CASSHPGQDYNEQFF. The chain is built from TRBV4-2 and TRBJ2-1; 8 positions agree with TRBD1. Germline-derived CDR1 and CDR2 are LGHNA and YNFKEQ. The CDR3 spans 15 residues. V lost 3 bases and J lost 3; bases outside the gene matches: 4.

Of note for this clone: The junction departs from germline at one end; a sequencing error may be responsible. The rearrangement joins TRBV7-9 to TRBJ1-5, with D perhaps matching TRBD1 (6 bases). Germline CDR1 reads SEHNR; CDR2 reads FQNEAQ (reference sequence). This CDR3 has 15 residues. The CDR3 sequence is CSSSLGGGRDSTQHF. The CDR3 nucleotides read TGTTCCAGCAGCTTAGGGGGAGGGAGGGACTCGACCCAGCATTTT.

This sequence joins TRBV4-1 and TRBJ2-7; D is perhaps TRBD2 (6 bases). The CDR3 has 16 amino acids. In germline, CDR1 is MGHRA, CDR2 YSYEKL. V was trimmed by 0 bases and J by 2 bases, leaving 14 bases between them. The CDR3 reads CASSQESGTPTYEQYF. CDR3 DNA: TGCGCCAGCAGCCAAGAATCCGGGACTCCCACCTACGAGCAGTACTTC.

The rearrangement links TRBV27 to TRBJ1-4; maybe TRBD1 (6 bases). V lost 5 bases, J lost 6 bases, and 13 bases lay in between. CDR3 length: 14 amino acids. Germline lookup yields CDR1 MNHEY and CDR2 SMNVEV (reference sequence). The CDR3 DNA follows: TGTGCCAGCAGTCTACAGGGAGGGGATGAAAAACTGTTTTTT. Its translation: CASSLQGGDEKLFF.

The chain couples TRBV11-2 to TRBJ1-5, with a tentative D call TRBD1 (5 bases). Trimming pared 0 bases from V and 7 bases from J, leaving 7 bases between. Germline CDR1 reads SGHAT; CDR2 reads FQNNGV. The CDR3 consists of 13 residues. CDR3 bases: TGTGCCAGCAGCTTAGAAGGGGCGCAGCCCCAGCATTTT. Its translation is CASSLEGAQPQHF.

This rearrangement joins TRBV5-4 to TRBJ2-3; D is possibly TRBD1 (6 bases). Between the trimmed V and J ends, which lost 0 bases and 0 bases, there was a span of 8 bases. Looked up from germline, CDR1 is SGHNT and CDR2 is YYREEE (reference sequence). The CDR3 is 15 amino acids. The CDR3 DNA is TGTGCCAGCAGCTTGGGAGGACAGAGCACAGATACGCAGTATTTT. The encoded protein is CASSLGGQSTDTQYF.

The V gene is TRBV27, the J gene TRBJ2-7, with a weak D call TRBD2 (5 bases). Germline V gene lookup returns CDR1 MNHEY and CDR2 SMNVEV (reference sequence). V gave up 6 bases and J gave up 3 bases, with 15 bases separating them. This CDR3 has 14 residues. The DNA for the CDR3 is TGTGCCAGCAGATGGAGCGGAGGCCTCTACGAGCAGTACTTC. This gives the protein CASRWSGGLYEQYF.

V usage is TRBV6-5 and J usage is TRBJ1-4; 10 bases match TRBD1. V was pared by 6 bases and J by 4 bases, with 5 bases of the junction left unmatched. This CDR3 is built from 15 residues. Germline V gene sequence: CDR1 MNHEY, CDR2 SVGAGI. The CDR3 reads CASRTGGVGNEKLFF. In nucleotides, the CDR3 is TGTGCCAGCAGGACAGGGGGCGTGGGTAATGAAAAACTGTTTTTT.

The chain couples TRBV5-1 to TRBJ1-3, with 12 bases fitting TRBD1. The CDR3 sequence is 17 residues long. J lost 1 base, V lost 3 bases, and 5 bases had no gene match. Germline V gene data show CDR1 as SGHRS and CDR2 as YFSETQ. Here the CDR3 DNA reads TGCGCCAGCAGCTCTGTGGGACAGGGGGCATCTGGAAACACCATATATTTT. Its translation: CASSSVGQGASGNTIYF. The full variable domain, in which reference TRBV5-1 and TRBJ1-3 provide the parts outside the CDR3, is KAGVTQTPRYLIKTRGQQVTLSCSPISGHRSVSWYQQTPGQGLQFLFEYFSETQRNKGNFPGRFSGRQFSNSRSEMNVSTLELGDSALYLCASSSVGQGASGNTIYFGEGSWLTVV.

The V and J genes are TRBV6-5 and TRBJ2-1, with a possible D match to TRBD2 (6 bases). V dropped 8 bases and J dropped 6 bases, with 20 bases sitting between them. Germline-derived CDR1 and CDR2 are MNHEY and SVGAGI. The CDR3 length is 15 residues. This CDR3 is CASGRDSPRGNEQFF. CDR3 nucleotides: TGTGCCAGCGGCCGGGACTCCCCCCGGGGCAATGAGCAGTTCTTC.

V and J are TRBV12-5 and TRBJ1-1, with unresolved D. CDR3 length: 14 residues. Germline V lookup: CDR1 LGHNT, CDR2 FRNRAP. V was trimmed by 1 base and J by 3 bases, leaving 9 bases between them. Written as DNA, the CDR3 is TGTGCTAGTGGTTTGGCAAACCGGGACACTGAAGCTTTCTTT. Encoded protein: CASGLANRDTEAFF.

This chain connects TRBV4-1 to TRBJ1-2, with D perhaps TRBD1 (6 bases). The CDR3 is 14 residues long. CDR1 and CDR2 (germline): MGHRA, YSYEKL. V was clipped by 8 bases and J by 3 bases, with 16 bases between them. The CDR3 DNA reads TGCGCCAGCCTAAAGACGGGGGGCGACTATGGCTACACCTTC. As protein: CASLKTGGDYGYTF.

This clone was counted a few times. As DNA, the CDR3 is TGTGCCAGCAGCTTGCAGGACTCCTACGAGCAGTACTTC. Amino acids: CASSLQDSYEQYF. V usage is TRBV5-8 and J usage is TRBJ2-7; D ambiguous. This CDR3 is built from 13 residues. V lost 1 base to trimming and J lost 0 bases, with 5 bases between them. CDR1 is SGHTS, CDR2 YDEGEE, per germline.

The rearrangement joins TRBV7-2 to TRBJ2-5; D call uncertain. The V gene lost 1 base and the J gene lost 3 bases, with 3 bases spanning the gap. The CDR3 is made up of 12 amino acids. CDR1 is SGHTA and CDR2 is FQGNSA in the germline V gene. This CDR3 is CASSLGEETQYF. The CDR3 DNA reads TGTGCCAGCAGCTTAGGAGAAGAGACCCAGTACTTC.

The chain is built from TRBV18 and TRBJ2-1; 13 bases align to TRBD2. This CDR3 is 17 amino acids long. Germline-derived CDR1 and CDR2 are KGHSH and LQKENI. With 3 bases clipped from V and 8 bases from J, the junction kept 10 bases outside the gene matches. This chain's CDR3 is CASSPRTSGSGLYEQFF. CDR3 sequence (DNA): TGTGCCAGCTCACCTAGGACTAGCGGGAGTGGGTTGTATGAGCAGTTCTTC.

The chain couples TRBV28 to TRBJ1-1; D not resolved. There are 14 residues in the CDR3. Germline V gene sequence: CDR1 MDHEN, CDR2 SYDVKM. Trimming took off 4 bases at V and 0 bases at J, with 9 bases between the two ends. CDR3 sequence reads: CASSWRLMNTEAFF. As DNA, the CDR3 is TGTGCCAGCAGTTGGAGATTGATGAACACTGAAGCTTTCTTT.

This clone has more than one count but fewer than ten. The rearrangement uses TRBV7-9 and TRBJ1-3; D is ambiguous. Germline assignment: CDR1 SEHNR and CDR2 FQNEAQ (reference sequence). V lost 2 bases and J lost 4, with 9 bases in between. CDR3 length equals 14 residues. The CDR3 protein is CASSLSVAGNTIYF. The CDR3 nucleotides read TGTGCCAGCAGCTTATCAGTAGCGGGAAACACCATATATTTT.

V is TRBV4-1 and J is TRBJ1-2; TRBD1 matches at 7 bases. CDR3 length equals 13 residues. V trimming: 4 bases; J trimming: 8 bases; junction bases outside the gene matches: 7. Germline values: CDR1 MGHRA, CDR2 YSYEKL. CDR3 in amino acids: CASSPGQWDGYTF. CDR3 bases: TGCGCCAGCAGCCCGGGACAGTGGGACGGCTACACCTTC.

This clone has just one count. This chain links TRBV6-1 with TRBJ2-7; possible D gene TRBD1, 6 bases. V dropped 4 bases and J dropped 0 bases, with 13 bases sitting between them. In germline, CDR1 is MNHNS, CDR2 SASEGT. This CDR3 comprises 15 residues. The CDR3 sequence is CASSVTYRDSYEQYF. In DNA, the CDR3 is TGTGCCAGCAGTGTGACTTACAGGGACTCCTACGAGCAGTACTTC.

V and J are TRBV10-3 and TRBJ2-2; TRBD2 matches at 12 bases. The CDR3 is made up of 15 amino acids. Germline V lookup: CDR1 ENHRY, CDR2 SYGVKD. With 8 bases clipped from V and 6 bases from J, the junction kept 7 bases outside the gene matches. The CDR3 region has the DNA TGTGCCATCGCTAGCGGGAGGGCCCTGGCCGGGGAGCTGTTTTTT. It is translated as CAIASGRALAGELFF.

The chain recombines TRBV4-3 with TRBJ2-1; TRBD2 matches 14 bases. Germline CDR1 is LGHNA and CDR2 is YSLEER. CDR3 length: 14 amino acids. V lost 4 bases, J lost 8 bases, and 1 base stayed unmatched. The CDR3 sequence is CASSRGLAGDEQFF. The CDR3 DNA follows: TGCGCCAGCAGCCGGGGACTAGCGGGAGATGAGCAGTTCTTC.

V gene TRBV4-1 combines with J gene TRBJ2-7, with 8 nucleotides matching TRBD1. V was clipped by 1 base and J by 2 bases; unmatched bases: 7. The CDR3 extends over 16 amino acids. The germline gives CDR1 MGHRA, CDR2 YSYEKL. This CDR3 is CASSQGLGQVPYEQYF. Here the CDR3 DNA reads TGCGCCAGCAGCCAAGGACTGGGACAGGTCCCCTACGAGCAGTACTTC.

This chain links TRBV12-5 with TRBJ1-1; a weak D match, TRBD1 (5 bases). The CDR3 has 12 residues. V lost 4 bases to trimming and J lost 12 bases, with 15 bases between them. In germline, CDR1 is LGHNT, CDR2 FRNRAP. The CDR3 protein is CASGWRGLETFF. Written as DNA, the CDR3 is TGTGCTAGTGGTTGGAGGGGTTTGGAGACTTTCTTT.

The CDR3 DNA reads TGTGCCAGCAATCGAGCAGGGATGGGCAATCAGCCCCAGCATTTT. Translated, it gives CASNRAGMGNQPQHF. The J gene is TRBJ1-5, the V gene TRBV27; maybe TRBD1 (5 bases). The germline V and J ends were trimmed by 7 bases and 2 bases, with 15 bases remaining between them. CDR3 length: 15 amino acids. CDR1 and CDR2 (germline): MNHEY, SMNVEV (reference sequence).